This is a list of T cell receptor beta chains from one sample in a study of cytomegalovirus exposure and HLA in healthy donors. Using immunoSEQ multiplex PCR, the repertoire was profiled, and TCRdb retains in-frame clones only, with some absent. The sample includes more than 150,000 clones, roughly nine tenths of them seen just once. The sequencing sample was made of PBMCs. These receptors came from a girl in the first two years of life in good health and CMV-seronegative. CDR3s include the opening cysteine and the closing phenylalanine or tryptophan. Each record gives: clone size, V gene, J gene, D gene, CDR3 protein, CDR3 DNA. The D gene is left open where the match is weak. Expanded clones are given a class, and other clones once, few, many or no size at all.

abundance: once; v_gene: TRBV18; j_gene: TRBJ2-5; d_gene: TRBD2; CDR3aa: CASSPIFFTGGRLVETQYF; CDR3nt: TGTGCCAGCTCACCAATTTTTTTCACGGGCGGGAGATTGGTAGAGACCCAGTACTTC
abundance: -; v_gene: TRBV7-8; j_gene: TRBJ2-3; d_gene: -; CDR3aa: CASSLLQGRGSTDTQYF; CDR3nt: TGTGCCAGCAGTCTACTCCAAGGGAGGGGGAGCACAGATACGCAGTATTTT
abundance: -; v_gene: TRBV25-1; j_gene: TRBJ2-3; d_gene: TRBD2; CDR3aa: CASRTSGTDTQYF; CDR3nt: TGTGCCAGCAGGACTAGCGGGACAGATACGCAGTATTTT
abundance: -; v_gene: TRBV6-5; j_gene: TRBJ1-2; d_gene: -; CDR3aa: CASSYTGGQRYGYTF; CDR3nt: TGTGCCAGCAGTTACACTGGGGGACAACGCTATGGCTACACCTTC
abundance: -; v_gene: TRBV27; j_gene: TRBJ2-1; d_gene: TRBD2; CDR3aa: CASRGLASSYNEQFF; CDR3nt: TGTGCCAGCAGAGGACTAGCCTCCTCCTACAATGAGCAGTTCTTC
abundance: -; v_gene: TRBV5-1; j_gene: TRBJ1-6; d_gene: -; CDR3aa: CASSLGTDNSPLHF; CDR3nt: TGCGCCAGCAGCCTAGGGACTGATAATTCACCCCTCCACTTT
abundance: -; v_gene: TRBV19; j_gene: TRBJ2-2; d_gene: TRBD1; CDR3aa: CASSIAQGAGELFF; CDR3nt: TGTGCCAGTAGTATAGCACAGGGGGCCGGGGAGCTGTTTTTT
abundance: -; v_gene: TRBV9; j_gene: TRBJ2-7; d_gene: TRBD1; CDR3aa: CASSPYGQGSYEQYF; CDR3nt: TGTGCCAGCAGTCCTTACGGACAGGGATCCTACGAGCAGTACTTC
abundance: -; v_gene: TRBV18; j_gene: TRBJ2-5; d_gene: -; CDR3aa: CASSPKGTRGETQYF; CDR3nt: TGTGCCAGCTCACCTAAGGGGACGCGGGGAGAGACCCAGTACTTC
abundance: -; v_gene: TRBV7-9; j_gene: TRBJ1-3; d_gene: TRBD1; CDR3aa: CSSSPPDRVSGNTIYF; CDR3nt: TGTTCCAGCAGCCCGCCCGACAGGGTCTCTGGAAACACCATATATTTT